A single sample gave rise to the 28 T cell receptor beta chains below, sequenced in a study of patients and donors after allogeneic stem cell transplantation. TCRdb reprocessed the RT-PCR reads via MiXCR and lists one record per CDR3 protein. This sample has roughly 960,000 distinct CDR3 sequences; approximately 18% occur once, and the top ten carry roughly 6%. Sequenced input: blood, either unsorted or a sorted T cell fraction (not recorded which). Receptor source: a human donor who was either an allogeneic HSCT recipient or a stem cell or donor lymphocyte infusion donor (not recorded which). It is not recorded whose cells these are; they may come from a transplant donor.

This clonotype showed up just a few times. The chain employs TRBV11-2 and TRBJ1-1; unclear D gene. Germline-derived CDR1 and CDR2 are SGHAT and FQNNGV. The CDR3 has 18 residues. The ends were cut back, 6 bases at V and 3 bases at J, with 26 bases in the middle. In nucleotides, the CDR3 is TGTGCCAGCAGACAAACTCTCCGAACAGCTTTGAGGGACACTGAAGCTTTCTTT. It yields the protein CASRQTLRTALRDTEAFF. Full variable domain (outside the CDR3, taken from reference TRBV11-2 and TRBJ1-1): EAGVAQSPRYKIIEKRQSVAFWCNPISGHATLYWYQQILGQGPKLLIQFQNNGVVDDSQLPKDRFSAERLKGVDSTLKIQPAKLEDSAVYLCASRQTLRTALRDTEAFFGQGTRLTVV.

This chain links TRBV20-1 with TRBJ1-1; possibly TRBD1 for D (6 bases). The CDR3 has 11 residues. Trimming cost V 6 bases and J 8 bases, with 13 bases left between them. Germline CDR1 is DFQATT and CDR2 is SNEGSKA (reference sequence). CDR3 coding DNA: TGCAGTGCGGGGGCCGTGGGGGAAGCTTTCTTT. It is translated as CSAGAVGEAFF.

A few counts support this clonotype. CDR3 in DNA: TGTGCCAGTATTCCTGGACAGACGCTCCCTAATCAGCCCCAGCATTTT. This encodes CASIPGQTLPNQPQHF. The chain employs TRBV21-1 and TRBJ1-5; the table's D call, TRBD1, has no DNA check behind it. TRBV21-1 is listed as a pseudogene. CDR3 length equals 16 residues.

This clonotype has only a few counts. The V and J genes are TRBV30 and TRBJ1-3, with 8 bases lining up with TRBD1. This CDR3 has 14 amino acids. Losses at the gene ends were 6 bases for V and 0 bases for J; bases not matched to a gene: 4. Germline assignment: CDR1 GTSNPN and CDR2 SVGIG (reference sequence). This CDR3 is CACPTGASGNTIYF. The DNA for the CDR3 is TGTGCCTGCCCGACAGGGGCCTCTGGAAACACCATATATTTT.

The rearrangement uses TRBV3-1 and TRBJ2-3, with 8 bases matching TRBD2. With V trimmed by 2 bases and J by 5 bases, 6 bases remained unmatched. CDR1 LGHDT and CDR2 YNNKEL come from the germline V gene (reference sequence). The CDR3 totals 15 residues. The CDR3 here is CASSQRGGQGDTQYF. Written as DNA, the CDR3 is TGTGCCAGCAGCCAACGGGGGGGTCAAGGAGATACGCAGTATTTT.

This clonotype was picked up a small number of times. V usage is TRBV2 and J usage is TRBJ2-7; D not certain. Germline V CDR1 and CDR2: SNHLY, FYNNEI. The CDR3 consists of 14 residues. The V end was cut by 3 bases, the J end by 3 bases, with 12 bases between. The CDR3 DNA sequence: TGTGCCAGCAGTGACCTGGACGGATACTACGAGCAGTACTTC. Its protein is CASSDLDGYYEQYF.

This clonotype was observed a handful of times. The chain links TRBV5-1 to TRBJ1-1; D uncertain. V lost 1 base and J lost 0, with 7 bases in between. The CDR3 consists of 14 residues. The germline gives CDR1 SGHRS, CDR2 YFSETQ. The CDR3: CASSLNGMNTEAFF. CDR3 bases: TGCGCCAGCAGCTTGAACGGCATGAACACTGAAGCTTTCTTT.

CDR3 in amino acids: CASSQDSLYSGNTIYF. Here the CDR3 DNA reads TGCGCCAGCAGCCAAGACTCCCTCTACTCTGGAAACACCATATATTTT. The chain is built from TRBV4-3 and TRBJ1-3; unclear D gene. Germline assignment: CDR1 LGHNA and CDR2 YSLEER. The germline V and J ends were trimmed by 0 bases and 0 bases, with 9 bases remaining between them. The CDR3 spans 16 residues.

This clonotype has only a few counts. The gene calls are TRBV20-1 and TRBJ1-2, with 8 bases lining up with TRBD1. The V gene's germline CDR1 is DFQATT and CDR2 SNEGSKA (reference sequence). The CDR3 has 13 amino acids. Germline trimming cut 3 bases from V and 2 bases from J; bases unmatched to any gene: 2. Written as DNA, the CDR3 is TGCAGTGCTAGTACAGGGGGGAACTATGGCTACACCTTC. This gives the protein CSASTGGNYGYTF.

The V and J genes are TRBV7-9 and TRBJ1-1; 9 positions agree with TRBD1. Losses at the gene ends were 2 bases for V and 4 bases for J; bases not matched to a gene: 5. CDR3 length: 15 residues. CDR1 SEHNR and CDR2 FQNEAQ come from the germline V gene (reference sequence). CDR3 amino acids: CASSLPGTGTTEAFF. As DNA, the CDR3 is TGTGCCAGCAGCTTACCCGGGACAGGGACCACTGAAGCTTTCTTT.

The CDR3 DNA follows: TGCAGTGCTAGGCCCAGCGGGAGACCCCCCACCGGGGAGCTGTTTTTT. Protein product: CSARPSGRPPTGELFF. The chain carries TRBV20-1 and TRBJ2-2, with 8 positions matching TRBD2. The CDR3 is 16 residues long. Germline-derived CDR1 and CDR2 are DFQATT and SNEGSKA (reference sequence). After removal of 3 bases from V and 4 bases from J, the junction contained 10 bases not matched to a gene.

This chain links TRBV6-1 with TRBJ1-4, with 7 bases identical to TRBD1. This CDR3 has 14 amino acids. Germline V gene data show CDR1 as MNHNS and CDR2 as SASEGT. The ends lost 4 bases at V and 8 bases at J; junction bases unmatched: 7. CDR3 sequence reads: CASSVRQGREKLFF. The CDR3 nucleotides are TGTGCCAGCAGTGTTCGACAGGGTAGGGAAAAACTGTTTTTT.

In its sample, this clonotype was seen a few times. The genes are TRBV29-1 and TRBJ2-4, with 7 bases aligning to TRBD1. CDR3 length: 15 amino acids. V was clipped by 6 bases and J by 0 bases; unmatched bases: 8. The germline V gene encodes CDR1 SQVTM and CDR2 ANQGSEA. CDR3 protein: CSVQGQLLAKNIQYF. DNA of the CDR3: TGCAGCGTCCAGGGACAGCTCTTAGCCAAAAACATTCAGTACTTC.

This clonotype was counted only a few times. The chain uses TRBV14 and TRBJ2-1; 11 bases align to TRBD1. V was pared by 6 bases and J by 7 bases, with 8 bases of the junction left unmatched. Per germline, CDR1 SGHDN and CDR2 FVKESK. The CDR3 has 15 amino acids. The chain's CDR3 is CASRPGTGGRNEQFF. The CDR3 nucleotides read TGTGCCAGCAGACCCGGGACAGGGGGTAGGAATGAGCAGTTCTTC. Looking up the rest from reference TRBV14 and TRBJ2-1 gives the full variable domain: EAGVTQFPSHSVIEKGQTVTLRCDPISGHDNLYWYRRVMGKEIKFLLHFVKESKQDESGMPNNRFLAERTGGTYSTLKVQPAELEDSGVYFCASRPGTGGRNEQFFGPGTRLTVL.

This clonotype was seen repeatedly, ten times or more. This chain uses TRBV20-1 with TRBJ2-1, with TRBD2 matching 12 bases. Germline-derived CDR1 and CDR2 are DFQATT and SNEGSKA (reference sequence). The CDR3 totals 14 residues. Trimming cost V 5 bases and J 6 bases; bases outside gene matches: 5. CDR3 DNA sequence: TGCAGTGCTGGGCTAGCGGGAGGGCCCAATGAGCAGTTCTTC. Residues: CSAGLAGGPNEQFF.

The chain links TRBV12-5 to TRBJ2-1; 8 nucleotides line up with TRBD1. Per the germline V gene, CDR1 is LGHNT and CDR2 is FRNRAP. V lost 7 bases, J lost 8 bases, and 13 bases stayed unmatched. This CDR3 has 15 residues. CDR3 nucleotide sequence: TGTGCTAGTGAACTGGGGCAGGGGGCTGTCGATGAGCAGTTCTTC. Its translation is CASELGQGAVDEQFF.

V gene TRBV20-1 combines with J gene TRBJ1-6; 8 bases line up with TRBD1. The V gene end was trimmed by 5 bases and the J gene end by 6 bases; junction bases not matched to a gene: 6. This CDR3 is 14 amino acids long. Germline V gene sequence: CDR1 DFQATT, CDR2 SNEGSKA (reference sequence). The CDR3 region is CSAGNRGSNSPLHF. The CDR3 DNA reads TGCAGTGCTGGTAACAGGGGGAGTAATTCACCCCTCCACTTT.

The sample holds many counts of this clonotype. The rearrangement links TRBV7-9 to TRBJ2-7; D remains unclear. The CDR3 spans 11 residues. The ends were cut back, 7 bases at V and 2 bases at J, with 6 bases in the middle. Looked up from germline, CDR1 is SEHNR and CDR2 is FQNEAQ (reference sequence). The DNA for the CDR3 is TGTGCCAGCACAGCGACCTACGAGCAGTACTTC. It is translated as CASTATYEQYF.

This clonotype turned up a few times. The chain is built from TRBV6-1 and TRBJ1-2; D is ambiguous. Germline V gives CDR1 MNHNS, CDR2 SASEGT. CDR3 size: 14 residues. V was shortened by 6 bases and J by 8 bases, with 19 bases between the two germline ends. CDR3 residues: CASSSGRAVFGYTF. In DNA, the CDR3 is TGTGCCAGCAGCTCGGGGAGGGCAGTTTTCGGCTACACCTTC.

This clonotype was observed a handful of times. The chain carries TRBV24-1 and TRBJ2-1, with unresolved D. The CDR3 covers 13 residues. The germline V and J ends were trimmed by 0 bases and 8 bases, with 7 bases remaining between them. Germline loops: CDR1 KGHDR, CDR2 SFDVKD. CDR3 amino acids: CATSDLPRDEQFF. The CDR3 DNA follows: TGTGCCACCAGTGATTTGCCCCGGGATGAGCAGTTCTTC.

The CDR3 DNA sequence: TGCGCCAGCAGCCTTCTATCCGGGACGGGCATGAACACTGAAGCTTTCTTT. This sequence encodes CASSLLSGTGMNTEAFF. V and J are TRBV4-1 and TRBJ1-1; D perhaps matches TRBD1 (5 bases). The CDR3 totals 17 residues. Germline CDR1 is MGHRA and CDR2 is YSYEKL. Trimming stripped 4 bases from V and 0 bases from J, with 18 bases between.

This clonotype was seen a single time. The chain links TRBV28 to TRBJ2-3; D call uncertain. The germline V gene has CDR1 MDHEN and CDR2 SYDVKM. The CDR3 has 12 amino acids. V was trimmed by 7 bases and J by 0 bases, leaving 5 bases between them. The CDR3 spells CASTVSTDTQYF. CDR3 in DNA: TGTGCCAGCACGGTTAGCACAGATACGCAGTATTTT. Filled out from reference TRBV28 and TRBJ2-3, the complete variable domain reads DVKVTQSSRYLVKRTGEKVFLECVQDMDHENMFWYRQDPGLGLRLIYFSYDVKMKEKGDIPEGYSVSREKKERFSLILESASTNQTSMYLCASTVSTDTQYFGPGTRLTVL.

This clonotype has just a few counts. The rearrangement links TRBV10-2 to TRBJ2-3; D uncertain. This CDR3 has 14 residues. The ends were cut back, 9 bases at V and 1 base at J, with 14 bases in the middle. Germline lookup yields CDR1 WSHSY and CDR2 SAAADI. The chain's CDR3 is CARNPTVRTDTQYF. The CDR3, as DNA: TGCGCCAGAAACCCAACGGTCCGCACAGATACGCAGTATTTT.

The rearrangement links TRBV5-6 to TRBJ2-7; tentatively, D is TRBD1 or TRBD2 (5 bases each). V was cut by 6 bases and J by 1 base, with 17 bases left in between. CDR1 and CDR2 from the germline V gene are SGHDT and YYEEEE. The CDR3 covers 15 residues. This CDR3 is CASTHPGKGSYEQYF. The CDR3 bases are TGTGCCAGCACCCACCCCGGGAAGGGGTCCTACGAGCAGTACTTC.

The chain couples TRBV10-3 to TRBJ1-1; no clear D. CDR1 is ENHRY and CDR2 is SYGVKD in the germline V gene. Trimming cost V 6 bases and J 0 bases, with 8 bases left between them. CDR3 length equals 13 residues. CDR3 DNA: TGTGCCATCAGGGACCCTTTGAACACTGAAGCTTTCTTT. Protein sequence: CAIRDPLNTEAFF.

This clonotype has just a few counts. This chain joins TRBV12-3 or TRBV12-4 and TRBJ2-7, with D uncertain. Trimming left V 3 bases short and J 6 bases short, with 9 bases between. CDR3 length equals 12 residues. The CDR3 DNA is TGTGCCAGCAGTTTTGAACCGGGCGAGCAGTACTTC. This codes for CASSFEPGEQYF.

This clonotype was found a few times. The chain has TRBV5-1 and TRBJ2-3, with D perhaps assigned TRBD1 or TRBD2 (5 bases each). The CDR3 has 16 residues. The V gene lost 4 bases and the J gene lost 2 bases, with 17 bases spanning the gap. CDR1 SGHRS and CDR2 YFSETQ come from the germline V gene. The CDR3 is CASSSWGTSLTDTQYF. Here the CDR3 DNA reads TGCGCCAGCAGCAGCTGGGGGACCTCACTCACAGATACGCAGTATTTT.

This rearrangement joins TRBV5-1 to TRBJ2-7, with 9 bases matching TRBD1. Germline CDR1 reads SGHRS; CDR2 reads YFSETQ. Losses at the gene ends were 4 bases for V and 1 base for J; bases not matched to a gene: 6. The CDR3 consists of 15 residues. The CDR3 DNA follows: TGCGCCAGCAGCATCGGGACAGGGATGTCCTACGAGCAGTACTTC. This translates into CASSIGTGMSYEQYF.